The source of this TCR beta chain is a study of T cell repertoires in cytomegalovirus infection. Study as a whole: From public TCR beta signatures came an indication of both CMV infection and matching HLA type. The study's findings and limits: Cumulative public TCR beta family frequency identified CMV carriers with the relevant HLA.

The CDR3 runs 16 residues. Trimming shortened V by 7 bases and J by 8 bases, and 24 bases separated the two germline ends. CDR1 is LNHDA, CDR2 SQIVND, per germline (reference sequence). TCRdb fed the reads into MiXCR, producing one record per CDR3 protein. The repertoire holds approximately 180,000 distinct CDR3 sequences, with approximately 19% as singletons. The table lists this clonotype with a few counts. The antigen remains unidentified. Material for sequencing was PBMCs. The chain couples TRBV19 to TRBJ2-1; a weak D match, TRBD2 (6 bases). This TCR was sampled from a human donor in good health (CMV status not recorded). Some clones in this sample may be carry-over from other donors' samples. This CDR3 reads CASNPRSQRAFDEQFF. The CDR3 DNA sequence: TGTGCCAGTAATCCCCGTTCCCAGCGGGCCTTCGATGAGCAGTTCTTC. Full variable domain (remainder filled in from reference TRBV19 and TRBJ2-1): DGGITQSPKYLFRKEGQNVTLSCEQNLNHDAMYWYRQDPGQGLRLIYYSQIVNDFQKGDIAEGYSVSREKKESFPLTVTSAQKNPTAFYLCASNPRSQRAFDEQFFGPGTRLTVL.